There are a few counts of the clone carrying this T cell receptor (beta chain). Its target is unknown. One end of the junction is discordant with germline, which a read error may explain. The data are from a study of read filtering for tumor transcriptome and immune sequencing. Whole-study context: The cohort had 17 to 20 men and 14 to 15 women aged about 45 to 80, mean roughly 65 years. Eight or nine patients were R-ISS I, 16 were R-ISS II, six or seven were R-ISS III. Study conclusions and caveats: Compared with RNA-seq, IR-seq gave much higher clonotype depth and reliability.

This library used roughly 400 ng RNA and molecular barcoded adaptors spanning alpha/delta and beta/gamma chains. In TCRdb, the reads were re-called with MiXCR into one record per CDR3 protein. In the table there are about 58,000 distinct CDR3 sequences, 9% to 15% of which are singletons. This CDR3 contains 13 residues. Germline V gene lookup returns CDR1 MNHEY and CDR2 SVGEGT. Sequenced material: a population of CD138-negative cells sorted from bone marrow. The TCR sequence derives from a donor at least 40 years old with multiple myeloma. This sequence joins TRBV6-2 or TRBV6-3 and TRBJ1-5; D uncertain. CDR3 amino acids: CASRAVQNQPRHF. CDR3 nucleotides: TGTGCCAGCCGGGCCGTCCAAAATCAGCCCCGGCATTTT.